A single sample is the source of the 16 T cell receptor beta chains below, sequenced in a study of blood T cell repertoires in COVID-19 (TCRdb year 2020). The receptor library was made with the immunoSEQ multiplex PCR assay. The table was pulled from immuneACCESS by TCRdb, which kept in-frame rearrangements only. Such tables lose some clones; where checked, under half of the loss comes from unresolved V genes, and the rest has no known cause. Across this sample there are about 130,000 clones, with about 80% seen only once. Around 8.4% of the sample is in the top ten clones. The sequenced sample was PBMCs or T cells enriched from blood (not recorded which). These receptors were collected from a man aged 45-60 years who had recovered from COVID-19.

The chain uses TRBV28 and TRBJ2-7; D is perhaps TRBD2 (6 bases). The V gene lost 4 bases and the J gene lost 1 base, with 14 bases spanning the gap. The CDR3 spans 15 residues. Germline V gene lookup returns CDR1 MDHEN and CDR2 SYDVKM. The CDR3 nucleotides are TGTGCCAGCAGTTCACTGGCGGGGCTGTCCTACGAGCAGTACTTC. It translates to CASSSLAGLSYEQYF.

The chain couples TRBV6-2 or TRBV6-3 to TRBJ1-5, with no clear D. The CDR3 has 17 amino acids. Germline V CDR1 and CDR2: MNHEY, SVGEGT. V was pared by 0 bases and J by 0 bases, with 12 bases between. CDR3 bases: TGTGCCAGCAGTTACTCCTTCGCGCCCCATAGCAATCAGCCCCAGCATTTT. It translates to CASSYSFAPHSNQPQHF.

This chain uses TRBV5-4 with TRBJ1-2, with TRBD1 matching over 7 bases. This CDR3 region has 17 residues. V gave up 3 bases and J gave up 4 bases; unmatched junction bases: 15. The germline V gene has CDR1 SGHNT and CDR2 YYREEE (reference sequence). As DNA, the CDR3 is TGTGCCAGCAGCTCTCAGGGGGGCAGGGAAGAGGGCTATGGCTACACCTTC. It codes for CASSSQGGREEGYGYTF.

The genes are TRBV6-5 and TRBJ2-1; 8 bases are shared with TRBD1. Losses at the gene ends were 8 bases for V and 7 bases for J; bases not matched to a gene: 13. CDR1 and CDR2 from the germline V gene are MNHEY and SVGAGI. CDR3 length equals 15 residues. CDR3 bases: TGTGCCAGCGGACTGACAGGGGACACAACTAATGAGCAGTTCTTC. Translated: CASGLTGDTTNEQFF.

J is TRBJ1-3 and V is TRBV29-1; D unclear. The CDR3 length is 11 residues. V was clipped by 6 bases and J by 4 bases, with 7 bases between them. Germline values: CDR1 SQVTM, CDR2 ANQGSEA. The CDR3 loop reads CSVVTGNTIYF. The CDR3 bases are TGCAGCGTCGTGACAGGAAACACCATATATTTT.

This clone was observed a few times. CDR3 nucleotides: TGTGCCAGCAGTGCCGACCCCGGGAGAGATACGCAGTATTTT. It yields the protein CASSADPGRDTQYF. The chain couples TRBV6-4 to TRBJ2-3; tentative D call: TRBD2 (6 bases). CDR1 and CDR2 (germline): MRHNA, SNTAGT. V gave up 4 bases and J gave up 5 bases, with 13 bases separating them. This CDR3 comprises 14 residues.

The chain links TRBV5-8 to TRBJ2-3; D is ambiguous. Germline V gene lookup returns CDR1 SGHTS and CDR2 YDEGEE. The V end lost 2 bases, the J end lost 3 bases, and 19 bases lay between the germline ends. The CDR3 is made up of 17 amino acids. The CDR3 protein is CASSFRVKAYKTDTQYF. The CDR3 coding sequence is TGTGCCAGCAGCTTTCGGGTGAAGGCGTATAAGACAGATACGCAGTATTTT.

CDR3 nucleotide sequence: TGTGCCAGCAAACTGACAGGCACCTACGAGCAGTACTTC. As protein: CASKLTGTYEQYF. The gene calls are TRBV27 and TRBJ2-7; TRBD1 might be the D (6 bases). This CDR3 is 13 amino acids long. Trimming left V 7 bases short and J 2 bases short, with 12 bases between. CDR1 is MNHEY, CDR2 SMNVEV, per germline (reference sequence).

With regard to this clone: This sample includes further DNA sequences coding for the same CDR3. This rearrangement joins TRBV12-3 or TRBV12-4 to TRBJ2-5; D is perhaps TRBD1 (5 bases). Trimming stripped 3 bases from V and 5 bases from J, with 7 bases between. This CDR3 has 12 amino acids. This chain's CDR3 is CASSLGRETQYF. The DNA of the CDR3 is TGTGCCAGCAGTTTGGGGCGGGAGACCCAGTACTTC.

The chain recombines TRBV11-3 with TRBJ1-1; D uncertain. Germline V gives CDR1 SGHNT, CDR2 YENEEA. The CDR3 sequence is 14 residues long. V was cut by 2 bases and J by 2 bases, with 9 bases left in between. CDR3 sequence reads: CASSLRGSNTEAFF. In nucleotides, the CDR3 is TGTGCCAGCAGCTTACGAGGGTCCAACACTGAAGCTTTCTTT.

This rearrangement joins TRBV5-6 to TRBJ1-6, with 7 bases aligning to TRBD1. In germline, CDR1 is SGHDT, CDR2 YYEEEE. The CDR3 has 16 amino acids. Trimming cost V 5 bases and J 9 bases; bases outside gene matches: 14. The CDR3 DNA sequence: TGTGCCAGCAGGTACACGTTGGGGTGGACAGGTTCACCCCTCCACTTT. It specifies CASRYTLGWTGSPLHF.

The CDR3 here is CASSNWAPPAEAFF. CDR3 nucleotides: TGTGCCAGCAGTAACTGGGCCCCCCCCGCTGAAGCTTTCTTT. The chain uses TRBV6-2 or TRBV6-3 and TRBJ1-1; D is unclear. The CDR3 loop spans 14 amino acids. V was clipped by 5 bases and J by 6 bases, with 16 bases between them. CDR1 and CDR2 from the germline V gene are MNHEY and SVGEGT.

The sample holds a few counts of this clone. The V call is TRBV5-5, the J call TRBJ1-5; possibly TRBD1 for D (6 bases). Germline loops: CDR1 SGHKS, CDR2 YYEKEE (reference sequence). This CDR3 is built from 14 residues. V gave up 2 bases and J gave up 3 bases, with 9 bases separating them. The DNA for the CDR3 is TGTGCCAGCAGCTTAGGACAGACCAATCAGCCCCAGCATTTT. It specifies CASSLGQTNQPQHF.

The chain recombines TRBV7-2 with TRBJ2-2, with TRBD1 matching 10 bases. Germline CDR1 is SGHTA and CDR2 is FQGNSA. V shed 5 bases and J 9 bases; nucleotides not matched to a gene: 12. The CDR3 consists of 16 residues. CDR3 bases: TGTGCCAGCAGCCACCGATCTGGGACAGGGGACCGGGAGCTGTTTTTT. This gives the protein CASSHRSGTGDRELFF.

DNA of the CDR3: TGTGCCAGCTCACCACCTATGAGTTGGGAGACTAATGAAAAACTGTTTTTT. This sequence encodes CASSPPMSWETNEKLFF. V gene TRBV18 combines with J gene TRBJ1-4; no clear D. With 0 bases removed from V and 2 bases from J, the gap between germline ends came to 13 bases. Looked up from germline, CDR1 is KGHSH and CDR2 is LQKENI. The CDR3 extends over 17 amino acids.

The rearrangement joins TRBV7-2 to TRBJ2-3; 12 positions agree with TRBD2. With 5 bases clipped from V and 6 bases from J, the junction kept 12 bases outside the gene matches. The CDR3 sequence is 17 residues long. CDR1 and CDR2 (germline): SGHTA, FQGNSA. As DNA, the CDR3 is TGTGCCAGCAGCCCACGACTAGCGGGGGAGAGGTCGGATACGCAGTATTTT. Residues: CASSPRLAGERSDTQYF.